The next 13 T cell receptor beta chains were all read from a single sample in a study of pediatric ulcerative colitis. Clones were read by immunoSEQ multiplex PCR, and TCRdb kept only the in-frame ones, dropping some. The table lists about 36,000 clones, around 73% of them singletons. During colonoscopy, one to two rectal pinch biopsies were collected. Sequences were obtained from gut tissue. These receptors originate from a boy aged 10-17 years with moderate ulcerative colitis.

The chain couples TRBV19 to TRBJ2-7, with 12 positions matching TRBD2. CDR3 length: 15 amino acids. Looked up from germline, CDR1 is LNHDA and CDR2 is SQIVND (reference sequence). V dropped 3 bases and J dropped 6; count of bases not matched to a gene: 6. The CDR3 region has the DNA TGTGCCAGTAGTATGGTACTAGCGGGAGGCTCCGAGCAGTACTTC. Amino acid sequence: CASSMVLAGGSEQYF.

The table lists this clone with a few counts. The chain has TRBV7-2 and TRBJ1-4, with D unclear. Germline V gives CDR1 SGHTA, CDR2 FQGNSA. The V and J ends lost 5 bases and 8 bases respectively, with 15 bases between them. The CDR3 spans 14 residues. CDR3 sequence (DNA): TGTGCCAGCAGCCAGAGGTCCAGTCGGGAAAAACTGTTTTTT. Its protein is CASSQRSSREKLFF.

The rearrangement links TRBV6-6 to TRBJ2-7; 7 bases map to TRBD1. The germline gives CDR1 MNHNY, CDR2 SVGAGI (reference sequence). V gave up 5 bases and J gave up 3 bases; unmatched junction bases: 10. The CDR3 contains 15 residues. CDR3 coding DNA: TGTGCCAGCAGTGCAACCGGGACAGATCTCTACGAGCAGTACTTC. Protein: CASSATGTDLYEQYF.

This clone showed up just a few times. The chain carries TRBV6-4 and TRBJ2-6; D is uncertain. The CDR3 consists of 12 residues. V was shortened by 6 bases and J by 1 base, with 1 base between the two germline ends. In germline, CDR1 is MRHNA, CDR2 SNTAGT. CDR3 sequence reads: CASRSGANVLTF. CDR3 bases: TGTGCCAGCAGATCTGGGGCCAACGTCCTGACTTTC.

The chain has TRBV5-1 and TRBJ1-1, with unresolved D. Trimming removed 0 bases at V and 6 bases at J, with 9 bases between. Germline assignment: CDR1 SGHRS and CDR2 YFSETQ. This CDR3 spans 13 amino acids. The CDR3 spells CASSLGSTAEAFF. The CDR3 nucleotides are TGCGCCAGCAGCTTGGGGAGTACGGCTGAAGCTTTCTTT.

This clone occurred once. The chain is built from TRBV5-8 and TRBJ1-2; 11 bases are shared with TRBD1. V lost 0 bases and J lost 2; bases outside the gene matches: 3. The germline CDR1 and CDR2 sequences are SGHTS and YDEGEE. The CDR3 extends over 16 amino acids. CDR3 loop: CASSLGTGGGNYGYTF. DNA of the CDR3: TGTGCCAGCAGCTTGGGGACAGGGGGCGGAAACTATGGCTACACCTTC.

This chain joins TRBV9 and TRBJ2-1, with 8 bases identical to TRBD2. The germline gives CDR1 SGDLS, CDR2 YYNGEE. The CDR3 has 17 residues. The trim removed 4 bases at V and 0 bases at J, leaving 9 bases unmatched. CDR3 sequence: CASSFGLAGSSYNEQFF. The CDR3 DNA follows: TGTGCCAGCAGCTTCGGACTAGCTGGAAGCTCCTACAATGAGCAGTTCTTC.

The rearrangement uses TRBV5-6 and TRBJ2-3; D may be TRBD1 (5 bases). The V gene's germline CDR1 is SGHDT and CDR2 YYEEEE. CDR3 length: 15 amino acids. V was cut by 4 bases and J by 1 base, with 13 bases left in between. The CDR3 loop reads CASSPRQKRTDTQYF. The CDR3, as DNA: TGTGCCAGCAGCCCTAGACAGAAACGCACAGATACGCAGTATTTT.

V is TRBV9 and J is TRBJ1-4; perhaps TRBD1 as D (5 bases). Germline V gives CDR1 SGDLS, CDR2 YYNGEE. This CDR3 has 15 amino acids. With 1 base removed from V and 3 bases from J, the gap between germline ends came to 10 bases. CDR3 amino acids: CASSVYGGSNEKLFF. Here the CDR3 DNA reads TGTGCCAGCAGCGTATACGGGGGATCTAATGAAAAACTGTTTTTT.

DNA for the CDR3: TGTGCCAGCAGGCCGGACAGGGATGGTGAAAAACTGTTTTTT. This encodes CASRPDRDGEKLFF. The chain employs TRBV28 and TRBJ1-4, with TRBD1 matching over 8 bases. Germline-derived CDR1 and CDR2 are MDHEN and SYDVKM. The V segment lost 6 bases and the J segment 7 bases; nucleotides outside the gene matches: 7. The CDR3 runs to 14 residues.

The chain recombines TRBV19 with TRBJ2-7, with D possibly being TRBD2 (6 bases). The CDR3 extends over 14 amino acids. V shed 5 bases and J shed 2 bases, with 13 bases lying between them. Germline assignment: CDR1 LNHDA and CDR2 SQIVND (reference sequence). The CDR3 here is CASSVGLTAYEQYF. In DNA form, the CDR3 reads TGTGCCAGTAGTGTGGGACTTACAGCCTACGAGCAGTACTTC. The complete variable domain, with remaining parts taken from reference TRBV19 and TRBJ2-7, reads DGGITQSPKYLFRKEGQNVTLSCEQNLNHDAMYWYRQDPGQGLRLIYYSQIVNDFQKGDIAEGYSVSREKKESFPLTVTSAQKNPTAFYLCASSVGLTAYEQYFGPGTRLTVT.

This chain uses TRBV9 with TRBJ2-7, with 8 nucleotides matching TRBD1. CDR3 length equals 15 residues. V shed 5 bases, J shed 1 base, and the junction held 8 bases outside the gene matches. Germline V gene lookup returns CDR1 SGDLS and CDR2 YYNGEE. The CDR3 spells CASSTGQGRSYEQYF. In DNA form, the CDR3 reads TGTGCCAGCAGTACCGGACAGGGACGATCCTACGAGCAGTACTTC. Full variable domain (remainder filled in from reference TRBV9 and TRBJ2-7): DSGVTQTPKHLITATGQRVTLRCSPRSGDLSVYWYQQSLDQGLQFLIQYYNGEERAKGNILERFSAQQFPDLHSELNLSSLELGDSALYFCASSTGQGRSYEQYFGPGTRLTVT.

The chain joins TRBV5-1 to TRBJ2-3; D is perhaps TRBD2 (7 bases). This CDR3 has 15 residues. Germline assignment: CDR1 SGHRS and CDR2 YFSETQ. V lost 3 bases to trimming and J lost 1 base, with 12 bases between them. The CDR3 loop is CASSWGGSGTDTQYF. As DNA, the CDR3 is TGCGCCAGCAGCTGGGGGGGCTCCGGCACAGATACGCAGTATTTT.